The entry that follows covers one T cell receptor beta chain sequence. Here immunoSEQ multiplex PCR was the method, and the copy in TCRdb shows in-frame clones only, minus some. Found here are tens of thousands of clones, around nine tenths of them singletons; the top ten hold about 20%. The data derive from a study of OX40 agonist ivuxolimab in advanced cancers. Germline CDR1 SGDLS, CDR2 YYNGEE. The CDR3 covers 16 residues. V was trimmed by 4 bases and J by 4 bases, leaving 20 bases between them. Sequences were derived from CD4+ or CD8+ T cells sorted from blood, sampled in a trial of the OX40 agonist ivuxolimab. The chain links TRBV9 to TRBJ1-2; no definite D call. The sequence was collected from an adult with an advanced solid tumor such as melanoma, head and neck, liver or kidney cancer. CDR3 region: CASSTQRSGRGYGYTF. The CDR3 nucleotides are TGTGCCAGCAGCACTCAGCGGTCGGGTCGCGGCTATGGCTACACCTTC.